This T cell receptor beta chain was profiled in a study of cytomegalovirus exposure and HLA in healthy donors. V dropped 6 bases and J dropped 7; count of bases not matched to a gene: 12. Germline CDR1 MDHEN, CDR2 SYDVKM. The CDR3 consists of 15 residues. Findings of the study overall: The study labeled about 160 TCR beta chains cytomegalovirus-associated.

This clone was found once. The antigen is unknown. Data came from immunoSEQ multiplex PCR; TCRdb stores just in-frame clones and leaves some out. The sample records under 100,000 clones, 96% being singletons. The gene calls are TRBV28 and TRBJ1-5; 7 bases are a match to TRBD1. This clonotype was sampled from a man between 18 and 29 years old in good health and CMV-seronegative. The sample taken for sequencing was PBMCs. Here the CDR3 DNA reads TGTGCCAGCAGCGCCGCAGGGGGACAGTTACAGCCCCAGCATTTT. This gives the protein CASSAAGGQLQPQHF.